This is a list of T cell receptor beta chains from one sample in a study of blood T cells in healthy people across ages. Via MiXCR, TCRdb re-called the 5' RACE reads, giving one row per CDR3 protein. The sample includes a few hundred thousand distinct CDR3 sequences, approximately 26% of them seen just once. This same sample was also part of a study on T cells of mothers and their children.

Sequenced sample: blood. These receptors came from a boy aged 2 to 10 in good health. The CDR3 runs from the conserved cysteine through the conserved F or W. The order of the fields is D gene, J gene, clone size, V gene, CDR3 DNA, CDR3 protein. The D gene is left open where the match is weak. Only some rows state a clone size, as once, few, many or a class for expanded clones.

>.|TRBJ1-1|.|TRBV20-1
TGCAGTGCCACCGCAGGGAGTCGGTTCCAAGCTTTCTTT
CSATAGSRFQAFF
>TRBD2|TRBJ2-7|.|TRBV3-1
TGTGCCAGCAGGACTAGCGGGATGGAAGAGCAGTACTTC
CASRTSGMEEQYF
>.|TRBJ2-5|once|TRBV7-2
TGTGCCAGCACCTTCGGAGGGCAAGAGACCCAGTACTTC
CASTFGGQETQYF
>TRBD1|TRBJ1-4|many|TRBV5-1
TGCGCCAGCAGCGTGGGACAGGCCGAAAAACTGTTTTTT
CASSVGQAEKLFF
>.|TRBJ1-5|.|TRBV20-1
TGCAGTGCTAGCAGGGGCAGGTGGAGCAATCAGCCCCAGCATTTT
CSASRGRWSNQPQHF
>TRBD1|TRBJ2-3|.|TRBV5-1
TGCGCCAGCAGCCAAGGTCACGGGACAGGCACAGATACGCAGTATTTT
CASSQGHGTGTDTQYF
>.|TRBJ1-2|.|TRBV7-9
TGTGCCAGCACCCGCGGAGGTCTCAGGGGCTACACCTTC
CASTRGGLRGYTF
>TRBD2|TRBJ2-5|.|TRBV3-1
TGTGCCAGCAGCCGGGAAGCGGGGAGGTACCAAGAGACCCAGTACTTC
CASSREAGRYQETQYF
>TRBD2|TRBJ2-1|few|TRBV5-5
TGTGCCAGCAGCTTTTTGGTGGGACTAGCGGGTTCTAGTGAGCAGTTCTTC
CASSFLVGLAGSSEQFF
>.|TRBJ2-5|.|TRBV20-1
TGCAGTGCTAGAGATCGGCCGGGCCCTCGCGAGACCCAGTACTTC
CSARDRPGPRETQYF
>TRBD2|TRBJ2-2|few|TRBV6-5
TGTGCCAGCAGTGCCCCGGGGGGTTTTGGGAACACCGGGGAGCTGTTTTTT
CASSAPGGFGNTGELFF
>.|TRBJ2-7|few|TRBV19
TGTGCCAGTAGTATAGGACGCGGTGTCTACGAGCAGTACTTC
CASSIGRGVYEQYF
>TRBD2|TRBJ2-4|.|TRBV3-1
TGTGCCAGCAGCCACCCGGGACTATCAGTTACCAAAAACATTCAGTACTTC
CASSHPGLSVTKNIQYF
>.|TRBJ2-3|.|TRBV6-5
TGTGCCAGCAACGAGGGACGTTCTAGCACAGATACGCAGTATTTT
CASNEGRSSTDTQYF
>.|TRBJ1-5|.|TRBV6-2/TRBV6-3
TGTGCCAGCAGTTACGTAACGGGACCCTGGGGATGGCAGCCCCAGCATTTT
CASSYVTGPWGWQPQHF
>.|TRBJ1-1|.|TRBV12-5
TGTGCTAGTGGTTTCGGGCAGAACACTGAAGCTTTCTTT
CASGFGQNTEAFF
>.|TRBJ2-7|once|TRBV11-2
TGTGCCAGCAGCTTAGATCATGGGAGGACCGCCTACGAGCAGTACTTC
CASSLDHGRTAYEQYF
>.|TRBJ2-2|few|TRBV9
TGTGCCAGCAGCGTAGAGTCGGGCGCCGGGGAGCTGTTTTTT
CASSVESGAGELFF
>.|TRBJ2-2|.|TRBV29-1
TGCAGCGTAGCATCCCGGGGCCCCGGGGAGCTGTTTTTT
CSVASRGPGELFF
>.|TRBJ2-1|.|TRBV5-1
TGCGCCAGCGTTTGGGGCAATGAGCAGTTCTTC
CASVWGNEQFF
>.|TRBJ2-7|.|TRBV18
TGTGCCAGCTCACCACCAGGGGCAGGGATGACCTACGAGCAGTACTTC
CASSPPGAGMTYEQYF
>TRBD2|TRBJ2-1|.|TRBV7-2
TGTGCCAGCAGCTTAGCGTCGGGACTAGCTAAGTTCTTC
CASSLASGLAKFF
>TRBD1|TRBJ2-5|.|TRBV12-3/TRBV12-4
TGTGCCAGCAGTCTCGTGGGGGACAGGGACCAAGAGACCCAGTACTTC
CASSLVGDRDQETQYF
>.|TRBJ1-4|.|TRBV7-9
TGTGCCAGCAGCCCTTACGGCCAAAAACTGTTTTTT
CASSPYGQKLFF
>.|TRBJ2-1|.|TRBV6-1
TGTGCCAGCAGTGAGGTCAATGAGCAGTTCTTC
CASSEVNEQFF
>.|TRBJ2-7|many|TRBV20-1
TGCAGTGCTAGAGATCAGGCCGGATCCTACGAGCAGTACTTC
CSARDQAGSYEQYF
>TRBD2|TRBJ2-1|.|TRBV24-1
TGTGCCACCAGTGATGCGGGACTAGCGGGGGTAAGAGGTGAGCAGTTCTTC
CATSDAGLAGVRGEQFF
>TRBD2|TRBJ2-1|.|TRBV24-1
TGTGCCACCGCCAGCAGCGGGGACTCCTACAATGAGCAGTTCTTC
CATASSGDSYNEQFF
>.|TRBJ2-1|.|TRBV3-1
TGTGCCAGCAGCCGGTACTGGAATGAGCAGTTCTTC
CASSRYWNEQFF
>.|TRBJ2-7|.|TRBV5-1
TGCGCCAGCAGCTTGGGGGGACATTGGGACGAGCAGTACTTC
CASSLGGHWDEQYF
>.|TRBJ2-1|few|TRBV7-9
TGTGCCAGCAGCTTAGAGGCTCAAAATGAGCAGTTCTTC
CASSLEAQNEQFF
>.|TRBJ1-4|.|TRBV12-3/TRBV12-4
TGTGCCAGCAGTTTAAGTCGGCGGGTTGAAAAACTGTTTTTT
CASSLSRRVEKLFF
>TRBD2|TRBJ2-5|few|TRBV10-3
TGTGCCATCAGTGGACTAGCGGGGGGCGAAGAGACCCAGTACTTC
CAISGLAGGEETQYF
>.|TRBJ1-1|.|TRBV20-1
TGCAGTGCGGGCGAGGGGGAGCACACTGAAGCTTTCTTT
CSAGEGEHTEAFF
>TRBD2|TRBJ2-1|once|TRBV20-1
TGCAGTGCTAGAGGTTGGACTAGCGGCTACAATGAGCAGTTCTTC
CSARGWTSGYNEQFF
>.|TRBJ1-3|few|TRBV30
TGTGCCTGGAGTGGGACGACTGGAAACACCATATATTTT
CAWSGTTGNTIYF
>TRBD1|TRBJ2-2|once|TRBV7-9
TGTGCCAGCAGCCAGGGACAGGGGAACGCCGGGGAGCTGTTTTTT
CASSQGQGNAGELFF
>.|TRBJ2-7|once|TRBV5-8
TGTGCCAGCAGCTTGGGCGGGCGGAGCTACGAGCAGTACTTC
CASSLGGRSYEQYF
>.|TRBJ1-1|.|TRBV12-3/TRBV12-4
TGTGCCAGCTCCTCCGCGGGGTCGTACGCTTTCTTT
CASSSAGSYAFF
>TRBD1|TRBJ2-4|.|TRBV2
TGTGCCAGCAGTCGTTTCCGGGACAGAGAGGCCAAAAACATTCAGTACTTC
CASSRFRDREAKNIQYF
>TRBD2|TRBJ2-2|.|TRBV7-9
TGTGCCAGCAGCTTCGGGACTAGGGTCACCGGGGAGCTGTTTTTT
CASSFGTRVTGELFF
>TRBD1|TRBJ2-1|few|TRBV14
TGTGCCAGCGGGACAGCCCTTAACAATGAGCAGTTCTTC
CASGTALNNEQFF
>.|TRBJ1-4|.|TRBV9
TGTGCCAGCAGCGTAGATTGGGGCGCAGGCGAAAAACTGTTTTTT
CASSVDWGAGEKLFF
>.|TRBJ2-1|.|TRBV20-1
TGCAGTGCTAGCCTCCCAGCCAGGACCCACAATGAGCAGTTCTTT
CSASLPARTHNEQFF
>.|TRBJ1-5|few|TRBV18
TGTGCCAGCTCACCACAGGGGGTGAATCAGCCCCAGCATTTT
CASSPQGVNQPQHF
>.|TRBJ1-2|once|TRBV19
TGTGCCAGTAGCACCAGAGACTATGGCTACACCTTC
CASSTRDYGYTF
>TRBD2|TRBJ2-7|.|TRBV12-3/TRBV12-4
TGTGCCAGCAGCAAACGGGACTACTACTACGAGCAGTACTTC
CASSKRDYYYEQYF
>TRBD1|TRBJ1-4|once|TRBV20-1
TGCAGTGCTAGGCCAGAGGGACAGGGAGGGGAAAAACTGTTTTTT
CSARPEGQGGEKLFF
>.|TRBJ1-1|few|TRBV21-1
TGCGCCAGCAGCCAGCAGACAGGTATTAACACTGAAGCTTTCTTT
CASSQQTGINTEAFF
>TRBD1|TRBJ1-4|few|TRBV11-2
TGTGCCAGCAGCTTAGAGAGGACAGGGGTTGGTGAAAAACTGTTTTTT
CASSLERTGVGEKLFF
>TRBD1|TRBJ1-4|few|TRBV30
TGTGCCTGGAGGACAGGGTCTGATAATGAAAAACTGTTTTTT
CAWRTGSDNEKLFF
>TRBD2|TRBJ2-5|few|TRBV20-1
TGCAGTGCTAGTGGGAGGGCCTATCAAGAGACCCAGTACTTC
CSASGRAYQETQYF
>TRBD1|TRBJ2-3|.|TRBV7-6
TGTGCCAGCAGTTTCGGAAGGGGACAGACCACAGATACGCAGTATTTT
CASSFGRGQTTDTQYF
>.|TRBJ1-1|.|TRBV4-3
TGCGCCAGCAGCCAAGAGGGCTATATGAACACTGAAGCTTTCTTT
CASSQEGYMNTEAFF